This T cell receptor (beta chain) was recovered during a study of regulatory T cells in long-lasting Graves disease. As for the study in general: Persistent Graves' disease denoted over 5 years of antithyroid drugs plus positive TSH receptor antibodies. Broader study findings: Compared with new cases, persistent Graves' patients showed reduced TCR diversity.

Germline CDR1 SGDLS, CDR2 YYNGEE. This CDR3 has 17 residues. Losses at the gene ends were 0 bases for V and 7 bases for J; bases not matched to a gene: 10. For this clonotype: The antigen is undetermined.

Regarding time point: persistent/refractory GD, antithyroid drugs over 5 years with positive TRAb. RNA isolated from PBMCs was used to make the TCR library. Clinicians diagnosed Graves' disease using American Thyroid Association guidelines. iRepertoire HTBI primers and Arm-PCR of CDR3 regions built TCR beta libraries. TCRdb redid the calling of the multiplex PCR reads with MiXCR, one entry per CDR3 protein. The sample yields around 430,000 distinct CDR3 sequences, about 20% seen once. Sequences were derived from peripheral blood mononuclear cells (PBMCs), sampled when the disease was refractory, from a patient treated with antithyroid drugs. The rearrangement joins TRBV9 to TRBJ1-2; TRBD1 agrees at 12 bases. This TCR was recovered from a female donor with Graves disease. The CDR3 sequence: CASSVAARDRGPFGYTF. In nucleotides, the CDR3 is TGTGCCAGCAGCGTAGCGGCTAGGGACAGGGGGCCTTTTGGCTACACCTTC.